Shown below are 8 T cell receptor beta chains from a single sample sequenced in a study of blood T cell repertoires in COVID-19. The assay was immunoSEQ multiplex PCR, and TCRdb's table has in-frame clones only and misses some. Among fewer than 250,000 clones listed, about 85% were seen once. Sequencing used PBMCs or T cells enriched from blood (not recorded which). Receptors were obtained from a man aged 25 to 40 who had recovered from COVID-19.

V is TRBV12-3 or TRBV12-4 and J is TRBJ1-1; D is perhaps TRBD1 (6 bases). The ends were cut back, 4 bases at V and 7 bases at J, with 13 bases in the middle. The CDR3 extends over 13 amino acids. CDR3 bases: TGTGCCAGCAGTTGGGGGGGGCGGGTTGAAGCTTTCTTT. Its protein is CASSWGGRVEAFF.

This chain links TRBV5-1 with TRBJ1-5; a possible D gene is TRBD1 (6 bases). Looked up from germline, CDR1 is SGHRS and CDR2 is YFSETQ. The CDR3 is 16 residues long. V lost 0 bases, J lost 4 bases, and 14 bases lay in between. The CDR3, as DNA: TGCGCCAGCAGCTTGGACGGGACACTCCCGAATCAGCCCCAGCATTTT. Protein sequence: CASSLDGTLPNQPQHF.

This chain joins TRBV19 and TRBJ1-5, with D uncertain. The V gene's germline CDR1 is LNHDA and CDR2 SQIVND (reference sequence). Trimming stripped 0 bases from V and 4 bases from J, with 13 bases between. The CDR3 totals 16 residues. Here the CDR3 reads CASSIDPQEGNQPQHF. DNA of the CDR3: TGTGCCAGTAGTATAGATCCCCAGGAGGGAAATCAGCCCCAGCATTTT.

For this clone: Mismatch with germline at one junction end may stem from a read error. The chain is built from TRBV7-7 and TRBJ2-5; D remains ambiguous. Per the germline V gene, CDR1 is SSHAT and CDR2 is FNYEAQ (reference sequence). The CDR3 spans 14 residues. The CDR3 coding sequence is TGTGCTAGCAGCTTAGGGCAAGTCCAAGAGACCCAGTACTTC. Its translation is CASSLGQVQETQYF.

The chain employs TRBV10-3 and TRBJ2-3, with no clear D. V was cut by 0 bases and J by 6 bases, with 7 bases left in between. CDR3 length: 13 residues. Germline V gene data show CDR1 as ENHRY and CDR2 as SYGVKD. CDR3 DNA: TGTGCCATCAGTGAGTCTGGAGCGGATACGCAGTATTTT. Translating gives CAISESGADTQYF.

This clone was recorded only once. This sequence joins TRBV11-3 and TRBJ2-1; 10 bases match TRBD1. Trimming at V came to 5 bases and at J to 5 bases, leaving 6 bases not matched to a gene. The CDR3 totals 15 residues. Germline V gene sequence: CDR1 SGHNT, CDR2 YENEEA. The CDR3 sequence is CASSPTGTGDNEQFF. The CDR3 DNA reads TGTGCCAGCAGCCCCACCGGGACAGGGGACAATGAGCAGTTCTTC.

There are a few counts of this clone. The chain links TRBV11-1 to TRBJ1-2; 7 nucleotides align to TRBD1. CDR1 is SGHAT, CDR2 FQDESV, per germline (reference sequence). With V trimmed by 5 bases and J by 5 bases, 5 bases remained unmatched. The CDR3 runs to 13 residues. CDR3 in DNA: TGTGCCAGCAGCACGGGACAGAAGTATGGCTACACCTTC. This gives the protein CASSTGQKYGYTF.

This sequence joins TRBV4-2 and TRBJ2-7; D perhaps matches TRBD2 (6 bases). This CDR3 region has 15 residues. Between the trimmed V and J ends, which lost 3 bases and 4 bases, there was a span of 16 bases. Germline CDR1 reads LGHNA; CDR2 reads YNFKEQ. The CDR3 DNA is TGTGCCAGCAGCCAGCGCGTTGGAGGAGGGTACGAGCAGTACTTC. Translated, it gives CASSQRVGGGYEQYF.